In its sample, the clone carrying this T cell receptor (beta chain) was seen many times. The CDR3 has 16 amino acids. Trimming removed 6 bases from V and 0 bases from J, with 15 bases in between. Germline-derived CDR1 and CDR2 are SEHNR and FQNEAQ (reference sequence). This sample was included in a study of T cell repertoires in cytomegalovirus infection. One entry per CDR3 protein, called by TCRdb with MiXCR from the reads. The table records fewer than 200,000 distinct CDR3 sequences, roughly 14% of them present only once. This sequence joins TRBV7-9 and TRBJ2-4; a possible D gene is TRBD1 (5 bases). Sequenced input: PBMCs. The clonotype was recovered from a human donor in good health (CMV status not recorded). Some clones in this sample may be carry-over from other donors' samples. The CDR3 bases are TGTGCCAGCAGTCCCCGGACATCCATAGCCAAAAACATTCAGTACTTC. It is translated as CASSPRTSIAKNIQYF. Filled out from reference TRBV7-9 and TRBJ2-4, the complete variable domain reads DTGVSQNPRHKITKRGQNVTFRCDPISEHNRLYWYRQTLGQGPEFLTYFQNEAQLEKSRLLSDRFSAERPKGSFSTLEIQRTEQGDSAMYLCASSPRTSIAKNIQYFGAGTRLSVL.